Below are 8 T cell receptor beta chains sequenced from a single sample in a study of shared clonotypes between healthy human individuals. This table comes from immunoSEQ multiplex PCR, and its TCRdb copy is limited to in-frame clones, with some not included. The sample holds 450,000 to 500,000 clones, approximately 80% seen once. Sequencing was done on a sample of PBMCs. The receptors shown here come from a woman aged 40 to 50 in good health. Some clones in this sample may be carry-over from other donors' samples.

As regards this clone: The junction and the germline gene differ at one end; a read error may be behind it. The chain uses TRBV14 and TRBJ2-7; perhaps D is TRBD1 or TRBD2 (5 bases each). CDR1 is SGHDN and CDR2 is FVKESK in the germline V gene. The CDR3 sequence is 11 residues long. In DNA, the CDR3 is TGTGCCAGCAGCCAAGTCTCGGGGCTCCACTTC. Translated: CASSQVSGLHF.

This clone was seen only a few times. The chain links TRBV2 to TRBJ1-2, with a possible D match to TRBD1 (5 bases). Germline lookup yields CDR1 SNHLY and CDR2 FYNNEI. The CDR3 contains 12 residues. The V end lost 7 bases, the J end lost 8 bases, and 14 bases lay between the germline ends. Here the CDR3 DNA reads TGTGCCAGCAATCCCGACAGTGCCGGCTACACCTTC. It encodes CASNPDSAGYTF. Supplemented by reference TRBV2 and TRBJ1-2, the full variable domain reads EPEVTQTPSHQVTQMGQEVILRCVPISNHLYFYWYRQILGQKVEFLVSFYNNEISEKSEIFDDQFSVERPDGSNFTLKIRSTKLEDSAMYFCASNPDSAGYTFGSGTRLTVV.

The J gene is TRBJ1-3, the V gene TRBV5-1; tentatively, D is TRBD1 (5 bases). The germline gives CDR1 SGHRS, CDR2 YFSETQ. This CDR3 comprises 14 residues. V dropped 5 bases and J dropped 0 bases, with 9 bases sitting between them. The CDR3 nucleotides are TGCGCCAGCAGTGGGGGGAGCTCTGGAAACACCATATATTTT. As protein: CASSGGSSGNTIYF.

The genes are TRBV19 and TRBJ1-5; D unresolved. The CDR3 consists of 15 residues. With 6 bases removed from V and 3 bases from J, the gap between germline ends came to 15 bases. Germline V gene data show CDR1 as LNHDA and CDR2 as SQIVND (reference sequence). The CDR3 DNA follows: TGTGCCAGTAGCCCTATCGGCAGTCCCAATCAGCCCCAGCATTTT. It yields the protein CASSPIGSPNQPQHF.

This clone was seen repeatedly, ten times or more. CDR3 in DNA: TGTGCCAGCAGCCGGGACGGTGAGCAGTTCTTC. It yields the protein CASSRDGEQFF. The V call is TRBV7-2, the J call TRBJ2-1, with D perhaps assigned TRBD1 or TRBD2 (5 bases each). The CDR3 spans 11 residues. Trimming stripped 5 bases from V and 9 bases from J, with 8 bases between. Germline CDR1 SGHTA, CDR2 FQGNSA. Filled out from reference TRBV7-2 and TRBJ2-1, the complete variable domain reads GAGVSQSPSNKVTEKGKDVELRCDPISGHTALYWYRQSLGQGLEFLIYFQGNSAPDKSGLPSDRFSAERTGGSVSTLTIQRTQQEDSAVYLCASSRDGEQFFGPGTRLTVL.

The V call is TRBV7-2, the J call TRBJ2-7; 12 bases match TRBD2. Germline V gene sequence: CDR1 SGHTA, CDR2 FQGNSA. The ends lost 5 bases at V and 6 bases at J; junction bases unmatched: 14. This CDR3 spans 17 amino acids. The CDR3 sequence is CASSPTRLAGASGEQYF. The CDR3 coding sequence is TGTGCCAGCAGCCCTACCCGACTAGCGGGAGCGTCAGGCGAGCAGTACTTC.

This clone was seen at least ten times. The chain has TRBV7-9 and TRBJ2-7, with a possible D match to TRBD1 (6 bases). The CDR3 spans 14 residues. From germline, CDR1 is SEHNR and CDR2 FQNEAQ (reference sequence). V gave up 5 bases and J gave up 4 bases, with 15 bases separating them. CDR3 bases: TGTGCCAGCAGCCAGGACAGTCGATCTTACGAGCAGTACTTC. As protein: CASSQDSRSYEQYF. Looking up the rest from reference TRBV7-9 and TRBJ2-7 gives the full variable domain: DTGVSQNPRHKITKRGQNVTFRCDPISEHNRLYWYRQTLGQGPEFLTYFQNEAQLEKSRLLSDRFSAERPKGSFSTLEIQRTEQGDSAMYLCASSQDSRSYEQYFGPGTRLTVT.

This sequence joins TRBV2 and TRBJ2-7, with D tentatively TRBD1 (5 bases). Germline loops: CDR1 SNHLY, CDR2 FYNNEI. The length of the CDR3 is 15 residues. V was pared by 0 bases and J by 4 bases, with 13 bases between. CDR3: CASSEALQGKYEQYF. The CDR3 DNA sequence: TGTGCCAGCAGTGAAGCGCTTCAGGGCAAGTACGAGCAGTACTTC.